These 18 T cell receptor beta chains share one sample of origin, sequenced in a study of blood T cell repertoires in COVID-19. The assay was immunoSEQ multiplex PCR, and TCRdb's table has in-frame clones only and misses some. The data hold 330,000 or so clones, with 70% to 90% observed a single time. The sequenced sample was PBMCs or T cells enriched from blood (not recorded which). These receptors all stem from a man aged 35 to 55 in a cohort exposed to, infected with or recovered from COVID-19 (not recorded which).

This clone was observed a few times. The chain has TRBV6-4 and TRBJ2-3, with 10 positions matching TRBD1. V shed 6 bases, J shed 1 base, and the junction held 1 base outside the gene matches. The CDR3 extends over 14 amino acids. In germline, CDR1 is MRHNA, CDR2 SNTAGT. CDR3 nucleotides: TGTGCCAGCAGCGGACAGGGGGGCACAGATACGCAGTATTTT. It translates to CASSGQGGTDTQYF.

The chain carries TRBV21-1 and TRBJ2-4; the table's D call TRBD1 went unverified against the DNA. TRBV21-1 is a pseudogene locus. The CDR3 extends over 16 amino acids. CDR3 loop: CASSKLRVGAKNIQYF. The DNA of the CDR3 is TGTGCCAGCAGCAAACTCAGGGTGGGTGCCAAAAACATTCAGTACTTC.

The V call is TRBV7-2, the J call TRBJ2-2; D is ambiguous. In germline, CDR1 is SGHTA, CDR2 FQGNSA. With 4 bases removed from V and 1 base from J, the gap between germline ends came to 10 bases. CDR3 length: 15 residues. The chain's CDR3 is CASSSDSMNTGELFF. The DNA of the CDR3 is TGTGCCAGCAGCTCAGACTCCATGAACACCGGGGAGCTGTTTTTT.

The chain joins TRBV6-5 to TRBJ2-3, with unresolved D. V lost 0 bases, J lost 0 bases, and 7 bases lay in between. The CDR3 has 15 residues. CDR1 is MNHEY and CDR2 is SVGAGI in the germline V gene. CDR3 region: CASSYSWASTDTQYF. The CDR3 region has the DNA TGTGCCAGCAGTTACTCTTGGGCTAGCACAGATACGCAGTATTTT.

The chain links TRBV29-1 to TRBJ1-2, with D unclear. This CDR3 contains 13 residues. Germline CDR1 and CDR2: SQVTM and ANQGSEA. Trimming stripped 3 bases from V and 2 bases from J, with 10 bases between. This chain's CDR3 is CSVETGRNYGYTF. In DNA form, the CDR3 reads TGCAGCGTTGAGACGGGGAGGAACTATGGCTACACCTTC.

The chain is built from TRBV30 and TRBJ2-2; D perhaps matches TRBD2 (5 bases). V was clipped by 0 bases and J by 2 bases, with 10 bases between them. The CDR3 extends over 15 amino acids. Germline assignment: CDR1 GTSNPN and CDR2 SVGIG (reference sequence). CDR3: CAWSVGAANTGELFF. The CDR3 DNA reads TGTGCCTGGAGTGTGGGAGCGGCCAACACCGGGGAGCTGTTTTTT.

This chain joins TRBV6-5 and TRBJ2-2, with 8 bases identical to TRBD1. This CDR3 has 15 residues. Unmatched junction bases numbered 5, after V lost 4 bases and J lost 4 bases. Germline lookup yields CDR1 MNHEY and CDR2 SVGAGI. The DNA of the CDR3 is TGTGCCAGCAGTTCCCAGGGGGCCAGCACCGGGGAGCTGTTTTTT. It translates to CASSSQGASTGELFF.

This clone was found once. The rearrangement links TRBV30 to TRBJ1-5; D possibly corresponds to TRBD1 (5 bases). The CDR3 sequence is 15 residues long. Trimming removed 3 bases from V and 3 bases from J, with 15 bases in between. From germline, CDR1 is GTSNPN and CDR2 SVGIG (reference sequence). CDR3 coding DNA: TGTGCCTGGAGCAATCCGGGACTGAACAATCAGCCCCAGCATTTT. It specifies CAWSNPGLNNQPQHF.

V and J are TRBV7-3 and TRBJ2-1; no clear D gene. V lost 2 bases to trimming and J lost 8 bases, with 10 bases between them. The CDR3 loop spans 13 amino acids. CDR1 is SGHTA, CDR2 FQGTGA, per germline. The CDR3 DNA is TGTGCCAGCAGCTTATCCCACCAGGATGAGCAGTTCTTC. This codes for CASSLSHQDEQFF.

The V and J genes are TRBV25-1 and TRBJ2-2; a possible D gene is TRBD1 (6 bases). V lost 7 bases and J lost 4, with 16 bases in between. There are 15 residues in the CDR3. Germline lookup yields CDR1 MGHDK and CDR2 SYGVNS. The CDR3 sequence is CASTQTGRGTGELFF. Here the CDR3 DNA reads TGTGCCAGCACCCAGACAGGTCGCGGCACCGGGGAGCTGTTTTTT.

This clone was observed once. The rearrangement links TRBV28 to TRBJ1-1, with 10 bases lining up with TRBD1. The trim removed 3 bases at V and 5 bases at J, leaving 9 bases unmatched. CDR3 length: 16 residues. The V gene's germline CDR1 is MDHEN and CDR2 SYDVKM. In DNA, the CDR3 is TGTGCCAGCAGTTTGCGACAGGGGGCAGGGGCGACTGAAGCTTTCTTT. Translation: CASSLRQGAGATEAFF.

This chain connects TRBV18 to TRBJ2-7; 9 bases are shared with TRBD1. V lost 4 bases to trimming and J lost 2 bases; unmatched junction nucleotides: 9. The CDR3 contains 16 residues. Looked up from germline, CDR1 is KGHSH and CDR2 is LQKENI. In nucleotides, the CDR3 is TGTGCCAGCTCACTTACCTCCGGGACAGGGCCCTACGAGCAGTACTTC. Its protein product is CASSLTSGTGPYEQYF.

The DNA for the CDR3 is TGCGCCAGCAGCCAAGATCTAGCTAGCGGGAGGGCAGATACGCAGTATTTT. As protein: CASSQDLASGRADTQYF. The chain has TRBV4-1 and TRBJ2-3; TRBD2 agrees at 12 bases. This CDR3 has 17 amino acids. Germline lookup yields CDR1 MGHRA and CDR2 YSYEKL. Trimming at V came to 0 bases and at J to 4 bases, leaving 5 bases not matched to a gene.

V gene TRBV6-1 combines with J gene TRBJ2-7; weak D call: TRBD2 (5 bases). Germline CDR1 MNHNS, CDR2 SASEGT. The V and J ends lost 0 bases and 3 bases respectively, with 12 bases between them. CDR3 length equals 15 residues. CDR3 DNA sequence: TGTGCCAGCAGTGAAGCGGGTCAAGGACTCTACGAGCAGTACTTC. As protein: CASSEAGQGLYEQYF.

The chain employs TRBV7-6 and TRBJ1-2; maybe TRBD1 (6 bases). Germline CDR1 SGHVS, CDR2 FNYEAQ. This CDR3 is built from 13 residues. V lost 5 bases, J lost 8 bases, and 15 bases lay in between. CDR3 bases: TGTGCCAGCAGCCGAACAGGGATGGGCGGCTACACCTTC. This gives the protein CASSRTGMGGYTF.

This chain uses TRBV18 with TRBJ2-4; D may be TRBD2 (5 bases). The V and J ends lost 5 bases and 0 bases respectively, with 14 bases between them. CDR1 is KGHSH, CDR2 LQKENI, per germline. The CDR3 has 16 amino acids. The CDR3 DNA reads TGTGCCAGCTCAGAACTAGGGCTGCTAGCCAAAAACATTCAGTACTTC. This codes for CASSELGLLAKNIQYF.

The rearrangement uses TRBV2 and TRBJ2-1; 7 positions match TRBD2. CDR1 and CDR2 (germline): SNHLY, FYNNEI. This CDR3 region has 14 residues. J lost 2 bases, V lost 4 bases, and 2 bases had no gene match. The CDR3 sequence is CASSGGRAYNEQFF. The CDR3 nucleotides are TGTGCCAGCAGTGGCGGGAGAGCCTACAATGAGCAGTTCTTC. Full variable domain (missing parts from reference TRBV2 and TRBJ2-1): EPEVTQTPSHQVTQMGQEVILRCVPISNHLYFYWYRQILGQKVEFLVSFYNNEISEKSEIFDDQFSVERPDGSNFTLKIRSTKLEDSAMYFCASSGGRAYNEQFFGPGTRLTVL.

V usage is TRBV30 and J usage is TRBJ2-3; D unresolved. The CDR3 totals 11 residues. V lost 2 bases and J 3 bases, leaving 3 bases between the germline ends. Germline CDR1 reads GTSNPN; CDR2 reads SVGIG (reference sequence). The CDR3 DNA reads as TGTGCCTGGAGTCAAACAGATACGCAGTATTTT. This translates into CAWSQTDTQYF.